This T cell receptor (beta chain) was profiled in a study of shared clonotypes between healthy human individuals. The CDR3 is made up of 14 amino acids. Germline-derived CDR1 and CDR2 are MDHEN and SYDVKM. V was pared by 6 bases and J by 4 bases, with 5 bases of the junction left unmatched. An assay was performed, and its level was deep. The authors distributed each subset's genomic DNA evenly over several immunoSEQ plates. Source study methods: ImmunoSEQ yielded junction-only sequences lacking quality scores, so filtering differed. TCRdb's table, derived via immunoSEQ multiplex PCR, lists solely in-frame clones and lacks some. Clonal size and the V and J genes are those of that table, whereas D and trimming came from the DNA. This table holds about 600,000 clones, around 76% found once. Roughly 89 million PBMCs served as the genomic DNA source for unsorted samples.

This receptor was taken from a woman in her forties in good health. Some clones in this sample may be carry-over from other donors' samples. Sequences were obtained from PBMCs. The chain uses TRBV28 and TRBJ2-2, with TRBD1 identical over 7 bases. The DNA of the CDR3 is TGTGCCAGCAGGCTACAGGGGACCACCGGGGAGCTGTTTTTT. This encodes CASRLQGTTGELFF.